This passage covers 23 T cell receptor beta chains from one sample sequenced in a study of blood T cell repertoires in COVID-19. Clones were sequenced by immunoSEQ multiplex PCR, and TCRdb holds only the in-frame ones, with some missing. The sample lists over 250,000 clones; around 92% were seen once. The sequenced material came from PBMCs or T cells enriched from blood (not recorded which). Source of these receptors: a woman aged 60-75 years who had recovered from COVID-19.

The genes are TRBV28 and TRBJ1-5, with 9 bases identical to TRBD1. V lost 8 bases and J lost 2; bases outside the gene matches: 10. There are 16 residues in the CDR3. Germline loops: CDR1 MDHEN, CDR2 SYDVKM. CDR3 nucleotides: TGTGCCAGCGGCAATGGACAGGGGTTTGGCAATCAGCCCCAGCATTTT. Its protein product is CASGNGQGFGNQPQHF.

The CDR3 is CASRDTGSNTDTQYF. In nucleotides, the CDR3 is TGTGCCAGCAGGGACACGGGCTCTAACACAGATACGCAGTATTTT. The V gene is TRBV6-5, the J gene TRBJ2-3; perhaps TRBD1 as D (5 bases). The CDR3 is made up of 15 amino acids. With 6 bases removed from V and 2 bases from J, the gap between germline ends came to 15 bases. Germline V gives CDR1 MNHEY, CDR2 SVGAGI.

The chain is built from TRBV24-1 and TRBJ1-5; 11 positions match TRBD1. CDR1 and CDR2 (germline): KGHDR, SFDVKD. Losses at the gene ends were 2 bases for V and 4 bases for J; bases not matched to a gene: 3. The CDR3 sequence is 16 residues long. The CDR3 DNA is TGTGCCACCAGTGATTCCGGGACAGGGGGGAATCAGCCCCAGCATTTT. Translating gives CATSDSGTGGNQPQHF.

This chain uses TRBV28 with TRBJ2-5; D is unresolved. The germline CDR1 and CDR2 sequences are MDHEN and SYDVKM. V lost 7 bases to trimming and J lost 7 bases, with 19 bases between them. This CDR3 comprises 14 residues. CDR3 in DNA: TGTGCCAGCAATTCCCCACAGTCCCCGAGGACCCAGTACTTC. Residues: CASNSPQSPRTQYF.

The chain links TRBV9 to TRBJ2-7, with TRBD2 matching over 11 bases. This CDR3 contains 14 residues. Germline V gene lookup returns CDR1 SGDLS and CDR2 YYNGEE. J lost 5 bases, V lost 4 bases, and 5 bases had no gene match. This CDR3 is CASSILAGGNEQYF. CDR3 nucleotides: TGTGCCAGCAGCATTCTAGCGGGAGGCAACGAGCAGTACTTC.

The chain links TRBV27 to TRBJ1-2, with a tentative D call TRBD1 (5 bases). V was clipped by 5 bases and J by 3 bases, with 13 bases between them. The CDR3 covers 14 residues. Germline CDR1 reads MNHEY; CDR2 reads SMNVEV (reference sequence). CDR3 residues: CASSDQGKDYGYTF. The DNA for the CDR3 is TGTGCCAGCAGTGATCAGGGAAAGGACTATGGCTACACCTTC.

This chain links TRBV11-3 with TRBJ2-1; 7 bases align to TRBD1. This CDR3 comprises 12 residues. Germline V gives CDR1 SGHNT, CDR2 YENEEA. V lost 5 bases, J lost 15 bases, and 10 bases stayed unmatched. CDR3 in DNA: TGTGCCAGCAGCCCCGAAGGGGGCTTTTGGTTCTTC. Protein: CASSPEGGFWFF.

In its sample, this clone was seen many times. The chain couples TRBV4-1 to TRBJ2-7; tentatively, D is TRBD1 (5 bases). Deletions cut 5 bases from V and 6 bases from J, with 14 bases between. The V gene's germline CDR1 is MGHRA and CDR2 YSYEKL. This CDR3 is 13 amino acids long. The CDR3 DNA sequence: TGCGCCAGCAGCGACACAGGTCGTGGCGAGCAGTACTTC. This codes for CASSDTGRGEQYF.

J is TRBJ1-6 and V is TRBV6-5, with 7 bases aligning to TRBD1. The CDR3 has 15 residues. Germline lookup yields CDR1 MNHEY and CDR2 SVGAGI. Germline trimming cut 4 bases from V and 7 bases from J; bases unmatched to any gene: 7. CDR3 in amino acids: CASSFFRDRNSPLHF. Here the CDR3 DNA reads TGTGCCAGCAGTTTCTTCCGGGACAGAAATTCACCCCTCCACTTT.

The chain joins TRBV3-1 (or the pseudogene TRBV3-2) to TRBJ1-3; the match to TRBD1 covers 7 bases. Per the germline V gene, CDR1 is LGHDT and CDR2 is YNNKEL (reference sequence). V was clipped by 4 bases and J by 4 bases; unmatched bases: 7. This CDR3 contains 15 residues. The DNA of the CDR3 is TGTGCCAGCAGCCGAACGACAGGGAGAGGAAACACCATATATTTT. It yields the protein CASSRTTGRGNTIYF.

J is TRBJ1-2 and V is TRBV10-3; no clear D gene. Germline V gene lookup returns CDR1 ENHRY and CDR2 SYGVKD. Trimming removed 6 bases from V and 3 bases from J, with 11 bases in between. The CDR3 sequence is 13 residues long. The CDR3 sequence: CAISSGIYYGYTF. Written as DNA, the CDR3 is TGTGCCATCAGCTCCGGGATTTACTATGGCTACACCTTC.

The chain uses TRBV5-6 and TRBJ1-5; D remains unclear. The CDR3 loop spans 15 amino acids. The V end was cut by 4 bases, the J end by 7 bases, with 18 bases between. Germline assignment: CDR1 SGHDT and CDR2 YYEEEE. As DNA, the CDR3 is TGTGCCAGCAGCCAAGGACTCGTGGCGGAACAGCCCCAGCATTTT. It translates to CASSQGLVAEQPQHF. Using reference TRBV5-6 and TRBJ1-5 for the parts outside the CDR3, the full variable domain is DAGVTQSPTHLIKTRGQQVTLRCSPKSGHDTVSWYQQALGQGPQFIFQYYEEEERQRGNFPDRFSGHQFPNYSSELNVNALLLGDSALYLCASSQGLVAEQPQHFGDGTRLSIL.

This clone was detected only once. J is TRBJ1-4 and V is TRBV19; 8 positions match TRBD1. CDR1 is LNHDA and CDR2 is SQIVND in the germline V gene (reference sequence). J was trimmed by 8 bases and V by 0 bases; bases with no gene match: 5. This CDR3 comprises 15 residues. In DNA form, the CDR3 reads TGTGCCAGTAGTATAGATCGACAGGGGAGAGAAAAACTGTTTTTT. This sequence encodes CASSIDRQGREKLFF.

V gene TRBV5-1 combines with J gene TRBJ2-3; the match to TRBD2 covers 7 bases. This CDR3 comprises 16 residues. Germline CDR1 and CDR2: SGHRS and YFSETQ. The trim removed 0 bases at V and 4 bases at J, leaving 8 bases unmatched. DNA of the CDR3: TGCGCCAGCAGCTTGGTCGACGGGAGGTTTGCAGATACGCAGTATTTT. This translates into CASSLVDGRFADTQYF.

The V and J genes are TRBV5-4 and TRBJ2-5; D perhaps matches TRBD1 (6 bases). Trimming removed 4 bases from V and 1 base from J, with 8 bases in between. Per the germline V gene, CDR1 is SGHNT and CDR2 is YYREEE (reference sequence). The CDR3 length is 13 residues. CDR3 DNA sequence: TGTGCCAGCAGCCAGGACAGCCAAGAGACCCAGTACTTC. This sequence encodes CASSQDSQETQYF.

V and J are TRBV7-2 and TRBJ1-1; 8 bases line up with TRBD1. Germline V gives CDR1 SGHTA, CDR2 FQGNSA. This CDR3 contains 14 residues. After removal of 6 bases from V and 4 bases from J, the junction contained 7 bases not matched to a gene. This chain's CDR3 is CASRTRGRVTEAFF. The CDR3 DNA reads as TGTGCCAGCAGGACCAGGGGGCGCGTCACTGAAGCTTTCTTT.

The genes are TRBV29-1 and TRBJ2-3; TRBD2 aligns across 8 bases. CDR1 is SQVTM and CDR2 is ANQGSEA in the germline V gene. The CDR3 is made up of 14 amino acids. V lost 8 bases to trimming and J lost 3 bases; unmatched junction nucleotides: 10. The CDR3 nucleotides read TGCAGCCATCATCCGGGACTAGGAACAGATACGCAGTATTTT. Encoded protein: CSHHPGLGTDTQYF.

The chain has TRBV4-2 and TRBJ2-7, with 7 bases lining up with TRBD1. The CDR3 runs to 18 residues. After removal of 0 bases from V and 1 base from J, the junction contained 12 bases not matched to a gene. Germline values: CDR1 LGHNA, CDR2 YNFKEQ. As DNA, the CDR3 is TGTGCCAGCAGCCAAGATTATCGCCAGGGGGTTTATTCCTACGAGCAGTACTTC. It yields the protein CASSQDYRQGVYSYEQYF.

The rearrangement uses TRBV5-5 and TRBJ2-1, with unresolved D. CDR3 size: 11 residues. Germline V gene sequence: CDR1 SGHKS, CDR2 YYEKEE (reference sequence). Trimming took off 7 bases at V and 9 bases at J, with 11 bases between the two ends. The CDR3 DNA sequence: TGTGCCAGCGAGCTTTTATCTGAGCAGTTCTTC. It encodes CASELLSEQFF.

The V call is TRBV11-2, the J call TRBJ2-3; D is unresolved. Germline CDR1 SGHAT, CDR2 FQNNGV. The CDR3 is 12 amino acids. Between the trimmed V and J ends, which lost 5 bases and 2 bases, there was a span of 5 bases. The chain's CDR3 is CASSRNTDTQYF. CDR3 sequence (DNA): TGTGCCAGCAGCCGTAACACAGATACGCAGTATTTT.

The CDR3 here is CASSPEQRGTQYF. CDR3 in DNA: TGTGCCAGCAGCCCAGAGCAGCGGGGTACGCAGTATTTT. The chain has TRBV5-4 and TRBJ2-3, with 7 positions matching TRBD2. CDR1 and CDR2 from the germline V gene are SGHNT and YYREEE (reference sequence). V shed 4 bases, J shed 8 bases, and the junction held 7 bases outside the gene matches. This CDR3 comprises 13 residues.

The CDR3 coding sequence is TGTGCCAGCAGTGAAGATAACGAGGAGACCCAGTACTTC. Translated: CASSEDNEETQYF. V gene TRBV6-1 combines with J gene TRBJ2-5; no clear D. Germline loops: CDR1 MNHNS, CDR2 SASEGT. The CDR3 is made up of 13 amino acids. Trimming left V 1 base short and J 5 bases short, with 8 bases between.

This chain joins TRBV6-6 and TRBJ2-7; possible D gene TRBD1, 6 bases. The CDR3 runs to 13 residues. Germline CDR1 reads MNHNY; CDR2 reads SVGAGI (reference sequence). V was shortened by 6 bases and J by 5 bases, with 14 bases between the two germline ends. CDR3 in DNA: TGTGCCAGCAGCCCCTTGGGGGCCCACGAGCAGTACTTC. It translates to CASSPLGAHEQYF.